Below are 31 T cell receptor beta chains sequenced from a single sample in a study of blood T cell repertoires in COVID-19. Data came from immunoSEQ multiplex PCR; TCRdb stores just in-frame clones and leaves some out. Of about 200,000 clones listed, approximately 90% are singletons. Sequencing was done on a sample of peripheral blood. Receptors originate from a man aged 40-55 years with active or convalescent COVID-19.

This chain's CDR3 is CASSIVGDSTYEQYF. CDR3 sequence (DNA): TGTGCCAGTAGTATTGTTGGGGACTCCACCTACGAGCAGTACTTC. The chain combines TRBV19 with TRBJ2-7, with D perhaps TRBD2 (6 bases). Germline CDR1 reads LNHDA; CDR2 reads SQIVND (reference sequence). V was clipped by 3 bases and J by 2 bases, with 14 bases between them. The CDR3 is 15 residues long. The whole variable domain, remainder taken from reference TRBV19 and TRBJ2-7, is DGGITQSPKYLFRKEGQNVTLSCEQNLNHDAMYWYRQDPGQGLRLIYYSQIVNDFQKGDIAEGYSVSREKKESFPLTVTSAQKNPTAFYLCASSIVGDSTYEQYFGPGTRLTVT.

CDR3 residues: CASSSAGRGAKNIQYF. CDR3 bases: TGTGCCAGCAGTTCGGCGGGCCGCGGGGCCAAAAACATTCAGTACTTC. V usage is TRBV6-5 and J usage is TRBJ2-4, with D maybe TRBD2 (5 bases). Trimming cost V 4 bases and J 1 base, with 14 bases left between them. The germline V gene has CDR1 MNHEY and CDR2 SVGAGI. The CDR3 is made up of 16 amino acids.

This chain links TRBV28 with TRBJ2-4; 11 positions agree with TRBD2. Germline V gene lookup returns CDR1 MDHEN and CDR2 SYDVKM. The CDR3 is made up of 15 amino acids. Trimming at V came to 5 bases and at J to 8 bases, leaving 8 bases not matched to a gene. The CDR3 bases are TGTGCCAGCAGTGACACTAGCGGGAGTAGGGACATTCAGTACTTC. Protein sequence: CASSDTSGSRDIQYF. Full variable domain (missing parts from reference TRBV28 and TRBJ2-4): DVKVTQSSRYLVKRTGEKVFLECVQDMDHENMFWYRQDPGLGLRLIYFSYDVKMKEKGDIPEGYSVSREKKERFSLILESASTNQTSMYLCASSDTSGSRDIQYFGAGTRLSVL.

This chain connects TRBV20-1 to TRBJ1-4; no clear D gene. Germline CDR1 DFQATT, CDR2 SNEGSKA (reference sequence). The V gene lost 3 bases and the J gene lost 3 bases, with 14 bases spanning the gap. The CDR3 is made up of 15 amino acids. The CDR3 protein is CSASRSLAANEKLFF. The CDR3 bases are TGCAGTGCTAGTCGAAGCTTAGCGGCTAATGAAAAACTGTTTTTT.

The V and J genes are TRBV6-1 and TRBJ1-5, with D possibly TRBD1 on 5 matching bases. The CDR3 is 14 residues long. V gave up 2 bases and J gave up 11 bases, with 16 bases separating them. The germline V gene has CDR1 MNHNS and CDR2 SASEGT. The CDR3 bases are TGTGCCAGCAGTGAAAGGAGGCGGGGCAGCACCCAGCATTTT. Residues: CASSERRRGSTQHF.

The chain joins TRBV4-3 to TRBJ1-2; 12 nucleotides align to TRBD1. Trimming at V came to 3 bases and at J to 4 bases, leaving 9 bases not matched to a gene. Germline V gene lookup returns CDR1 LGHNA and CDR2 YSLEER. This CDR3 has 17 amino acids. The CDR3 region is CASSQLYGTGGRYGYTF. As DNA, the CDR3 is TGCGCCAGCAGCCAGCTCTATGGGACAGGGGGCCGCTATGGCTACACCTTC.

J is TRBJ2-3 and V is TRBV7-2; 7 bases are a match to TRBD1. This CDR3 spans 16 amino acids. With 5 bases clipped from V and 2 bases from J, the junction kept 10 bases outside the gene matches. The germline CDR1 and CDR2 sequences are SGHTA and FQGNSA. CDR3 in DNA: TGTGCCAGCAGCCCCAATCGACAGGGCTCCACAGATACGCAGTATTTT. It yields the protein CASSPNRQGSTDTQYF.

J is TRBJ2-3 and V is TRBV19; 7 nucleotides line up with TRBD2. CDR1 and CDR2 from the germline V gene are LNHDA and SQIVND (reference sequence). With V trimmed by 1 base and J by 2 bases, 9 bases remained unmatched. The length of the CDR3 is 17 residues. DNA for the CDR3: TGTGCCAGTAGTATAGGCCCAGGCGGGGGAGACACAGATACGCAGTATTTT. Amino acid sequence: CASSIGPGGGDTDTQYF.

The chain joins TRBV30 to TRBJ1-1; TRBD1 might be the D (5 bases). CDR1 is GTSNPN, CDR2 SVGIG, per germline (reference sequence). The CDR3 extends over 12 amino acids. V was trimmed by 4 bases and J by 2 bases, leaving 8 bases between them. The CDR3 loop reads CAWMGQNTEAFF. The CDR3 DNA follows: TGTGCCTGGATGGGGCAAAACACTGAAGCTTTCTTT.

The V gene is TRBV6-5, the J gene TRBJ2-7, with D unclear. CDR1 is MNHEY and CDR2 is SVGAGI in the germline V gene. The CDR3 runs 14 residues. V was clipped by 4 bases and J by 4 bases, with 14 bases between them. The CDR3 nucleotides read TGTGCCAGCAGTTTGACAATGGAAGCATACGAGCAGTACTTC. Translating gives CASSLTMEAYEQYF.

V and J are TRBV6-5 and TRBJ2-4; 8 bases line up with TRBD1. Germline assignment: CDR1 MNHEY and CDR2 SVGAGI. The CDR3 covers 16 residues. Losses at the gene ends were 2 bases for V and 6 bases for J; bases not matched to a gene: 9. The CDR3 is CASSYNARGQPNIQYF. The DNA of the CDR3 is TGTGCCAGCAGTTACAATGCCAGGGGGCAACCAAACATTCAGTACTTC.

The chain links TRBV28 to TRBJ2-4; 10 bases line up with TRBD2. CDR1 and CDR2 from the germline V gene are MDHEN and SYDVKM. V was clipped by 6 bases and J by 7 bases; unmatched bases: 6. The CDR3 totals 14 residues. The CDR3 coding sequence is TGTGCCAGCAGCCCGATTAGCGGGAGGAACATTCAGTACTTC. Residues: CASSPISGRNIQYF.

The gene calls are TRBV6-2 or TRBV6-3 and TRBJ1-6; D unresolved. CDR3 size: 16 residues. The germline V and J ends were trimmed by 2 bases and 7 bases, with 15 bases remaining between them. Germline V gene data show CDR1 as MNHEY and CDR2 as SVGEGT. The CDR3 DNA follows: TGTGCCAGCAGTTACACAAGCGGACTGCTGAATTCACCCCTCCACTTT. Its translation is CASSYTSGLLNSPLHF.

The genes are TRBV19 and TRBJ2-7; TRBD1 might be the D (6 bases). The CDR3 runs 15 residues. Trimming cost V 6 bases and J 0 bases, with 15 bases left between them. In germline, CDR1 is LNHDA, CDR2 SQIVND (reference sequence). The CDR3 bases are TGTGCCAGTAGATACCGGGACACAAGCTCCTACGAGCAGTACTTC. It translates to CASRYRDTSSYEQYF. Full variable domain (outside the CDR3, taken from reference TRBV19 and TRBJ2-7): DGGITQSPKYLFRKEGQNVTLSCEQNLNHDAMYWYRQDPGQGLRLIYYSQIVNDFQKGDIAEGYSVSREKKESFPLTVTSAQKNPTAFYLCASRYRDTSSYEQYFGPGTRLTVT.

The V and J genes are TRBV2 and TRBJ1-1; D gene uncertain. The CDR3 sequence is 12 residues long. The V and J ends lost 9 bases and 0 bases respectively, with 8 bases between them. CDR1 is SNHLY, CDR2 FYNNEI, per germline. The CDR3: CASTTVNTEAFF. The CDR3, as DNA: TGTGCCAGTACCACAGTGAACACTGAAGCTTTCTTT.

The chain uses TRBV7-9 and TRBJ1-1; 8 positions agree with TRBD1. This CDR3 spans 14 amino acids. J was trimmed by 0 bases and V by 5 bases; bases with no gene match: 2. Germline CDR1 is SEHNR and CDR2 is FQNEAQ (reference sequence). The CDR3 nucleotides are TGTGCCAGCAGCGGGACAGGACTGAACACTGAAGCTTTCTTT. It translates to CASSGTGLNTEAFF.

This sequence joins TRBV7-9 and TRBJ1-1; D possibly corresponds to TRBD1 (6 bases). Germline V lookup: CDR1 SEHNR, CDR2 FQNEAQ (reference sequence). V was clipped by 5 bases and J by 3 bases, with 22 bases between them. The CDR3 extends over 17 amino acids. DNA for the CDR3: TGTGCCAGCAGCCCCGGTGTTGGGGAAAGGGGGTACACTGAAGCTTTCTTT. Translating it yields CASSPGVGERGYTEAFF. Together with reference TRBV7-9 and TRBJ1-1, the CDR3 gives the full variable domain: DTGVSQNPRHKITKRGQNVTFRCDPISEHNRLYWYRQTLGQGPEFLTYFQNEAQLEKSRLLSDRFSAERPKGSFSTLEIQRTEQGDSAMYLCASSPGVGERGYTEAFFGQGTRLTVV.

V usage is TRBV27 and J usage is TRBJ1-4; D perhaps matches TRBD1 (5 bases). V dropped 9 bases and J dropped 5 bases, with 16 bases sitting between them. The germline V gene has CDR1 MNHEY and CDR2 SMNVEV (reference sequence). The CDR3 loop spans 14 amino acids. Written as DNA, the CDR3 is TGTGCCAGTCGTTTTTCGCGGGGGAATGAAAAACTGTTTTTT. It codes for CASRFSRGNEKLFF.

This chain connects TRBV19 to TRBJ2-1, with TRBD2 matching over 7 bases. Trimming at V came to 5 bases and at J to 3 bases, leaving 7 bases not matched to a gene. The CDR3 totals 15 residues. Germline V gene lookup returns CDR1 LNHDA and CDR2 SQIVND (reference sequence). Here the CDR3 reads CASSQWSSGYNEQFF. The CDR3 coding sequence is TGTGCCAGTAGTCAGTGGTCTAGCGGCTACAATGAGCAGTTCTTC.

This rearrangement joins TRBV5-1 to TRBJ2-2; 7 bases are shared with TRBD1. The CDR3 runs to 14 residues. Germline assignment: CDR1 SGHRS and CDR2 YFSETQ. Germline trimming cut 4 bases from V and 3 bases from J; bases unmatched to any gene: 3. The CDR3 region has the DNA TGCGCCAGCAGCACCGGGACAGACACCGGGGAGCTGTTTTTT. It specifies CASSTGTDTGELFF. Supplemented by reference TRBV5-1 and TRBJ2-2, the full variable domain reads KAGVTQTPRYLIKTRGQQVTLSCSPISGHRSVSWYQQTPGQGLQFLFEYFSETQRNKGNFPGRFSGRQFSNSRSEMNVSTLELGDSALYLCASSTGTDTGELFFGEGSRLTVL.

The V call is TRBV18, the J call TRBJ1-2; no reliable D call. Germline V gives CDR1 KGHSH, CDR2 LQKENI. The CDR3 runs 15 residues. Trimming cost V 7 bases and J 5 bases, with 20 bases left between them. CDR3 nucleotides: TGTGCCAGCTTAGCCCCAGAGACGGGTCCTTATGGCTACACCTTC. It codes for CASLAPETGPYGYTF.

The rearrangement joins TRBV7-9 to TRBJ2-5, with D tentatively TRBD2 (6 bases). CDR1 and CDR2 from the germline V gene are SEHNR and FQNEAQ (reference sequence). This CDR3 has 14 residues. Trimming stripped 1 base from V and 0 bases from J, with 6 bases between. CDR3: CASSLGGNQETQYF. The CDR3 DNA follows: TGTGCCAGCAGCTTAGGCGGGAACCAAGAGACCCAGTACTTC.

The genes are TRBV6-4 and TRBJ1-5; D possibly corresponds to TRBD1 (5 bases). CDR3 length: 15 amino acids. V was trimmed by 7 bases and J by 1 base, leaving 14 bases between them. Germline CDR1 and CDR2: MRHNA and SNTAGT. CDR3 protein: CASKGRVTSNQPQHF. The DNA for the CDR3 is TGTGCCAGCAAGGGCAGGGTAACGAGCAATCAGCCCCAGCATTTT.

The J gene is TRBJ2-2, the V gene TRBV6-5; 13 bases map to TRBD2. CDR3 size: 15 residues. Trimming at V came to 4 bases and at J to 4 bases, leaving 0 bases not matched to a gene. In germline, CDR1 is MNHEY, CDR2 SVGAGI. The chain's CDR3 is CASSWTSGGTGELFF. The CDR3 DNA reads as TGTGCCAGCAGTTGGACTAGCGGGGGCACCGGGGAGCTGTTTTTT.

In this sample, this clone turned up once. V usage is TRBV28 and J usage is TRBJ1-4; D is uncertain. Trimming cost V 2 bases and J 8 bases, with 9 bases left between them. Per the germline V gene, CDR1 is MDHEN and CDR2 is SYDVKM. This CDR3 is built from 13 residues. The CDR3 DNA reads TGTGCCAGCAGTTTACCTCCGGGAGAAAAACTGTTTTTT. It encodes CASSLPPGEKLFF.

The J gene is TRBJ2-7, the V gene TRBV18, with D possibly TRBD1 on 6 matching bases. The CDR3 is 13 amino acids. Trimming pared 6 bases from V and 5 bases from J, leaving 14 bases between. CDR1 and CDR2 (germline): KGHSH, LQKENI. CDR3 sequence: CASSQQTGNEQYF. Here the CDR3 DNA reads TGTGCCAGCTCGCAACAAACAGGGAACGAGCAGTACTTC.

The chain has TRBV28 and TRBJ1-5; unclear D gene. Between the trimmed V and J ends, which lost 3 bases and 1 base, there was a span of 7 bases. Germline loops: CDR1 MDHEN, CDR2 SYDVKM. This CDR3 is 14 amino acids long. CDR3 DNA: TGTGCCAGCAGTTTCGGACTAAGCAATCAGCCCCAGCATTTT. Amino acids: CASSFGLSNQPQHF. Supplemented by reference TRBV28 and TRBJ1-5, the full variable domain reads DVKVTQSSRYLVKRTGEKVFLECVQDMDHENMFWYRQDPGLGLRLIYFSYDVKMKEKGDIPEGYSVSREKKERFSLILESASTNQTSMYLCASSFGLSNQPQHFGDGTRLSIL.

This chain joins TRBV9 and TRBJ2-1, with TRBD2 identical over 7 bases. The CDR3 consists of 16 residues. The V gene end was trimmed by 1 base and the J gene end by 7 bases; junction bases not matched to a gene: 11. Germline lookup yields CDR1 SGDLS and CDR2 YYNGEE. The CDR3 region is CASSVTTRGGENEQFF. In nucleotides, the CDR3 is TGTGCCAGCAGCGTAACTACAAGGGGAGGGGAAAATGAGCAGTTCTTC.

This clone was detected once. The V and J genes are TRBV28 and TRBJ2-7; D may be TRBD1 (5 bases). The germline gives CDR1 MDHEN, CDR2 SYDVKM. The CDR3 totals 14 residues. V lost 6 bases, J lost 5 bases, and 17 bases lay in between. CDR3 in DNA: TGTGCCAGCAGCCGCCAGGGTCGGTTGGACGAGCAGTACTTC. As protein: CASSRQGRLDEQYF.

The chain links TRBV2 to TRBJ1-1; no firm D call. Germline values: CDR1 SNHLY, CDR2 FYNNEI. The V end lost 2 bases, the J end lost 4 bases, and 8 bases lay between the germline ends. This CDR3 contains 13 residues. CDR3 sequence: CASSESGFTEAFF. Here the CDR3 DNA reads TGTGCCAGCAGTGAATCGGGGTTCACTGAAGCTTTCTTT.

This chain joins TRBV11-2 and TRBJ1-5; a possible D gene is TRBD1 (5 bases). The CDR3 loop spans 16 amino acids. Trimming left V 0 bases short and J 4 bases short, with 13 bases between. Germline-derived CDR1 and CDR2 are SGHAT and FQNNGV. The CDR3 nucleotides read TGTGCCAGCAGCTTAGATGGGTCGGGGGGGAATCAGCCCCAGCATTTT. It is translated as CASSLDGSGGNQPQHF.